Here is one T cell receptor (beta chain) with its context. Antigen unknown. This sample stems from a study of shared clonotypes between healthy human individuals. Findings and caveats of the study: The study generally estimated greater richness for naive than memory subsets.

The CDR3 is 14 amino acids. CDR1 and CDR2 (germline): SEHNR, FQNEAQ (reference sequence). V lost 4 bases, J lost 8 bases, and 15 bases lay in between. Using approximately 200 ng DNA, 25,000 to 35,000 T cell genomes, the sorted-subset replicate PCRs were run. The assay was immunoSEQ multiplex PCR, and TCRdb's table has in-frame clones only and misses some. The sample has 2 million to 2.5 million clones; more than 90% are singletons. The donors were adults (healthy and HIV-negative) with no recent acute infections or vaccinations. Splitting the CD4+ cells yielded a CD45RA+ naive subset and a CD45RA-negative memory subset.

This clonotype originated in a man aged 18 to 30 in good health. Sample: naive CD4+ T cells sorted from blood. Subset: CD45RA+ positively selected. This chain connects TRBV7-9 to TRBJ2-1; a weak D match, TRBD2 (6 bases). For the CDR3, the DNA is TGTGCCAGCAGCTCCCTGATTAGGGACTATGAGCAGTTCTTC. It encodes CASSSLIRDYEQFF.